This T cell receptor (beta chain) was identified in a study of PD-L1 blockade in urothelial cancer. TCRdb's table, derived via immunoSEQ multiplex PCR, lists solely in-frame clones and lacks some. In the table there are around 71,000 clones, 85% of which are singletons. Indicated time point: pretreatment peripheral blood. CDR1 and CDR2 (germline): MGHRA, YSYEKL. Trimming at V came to 1 base and at J to 8 bases, leaving 13 bases not matched to a gene. This CDR3 is 17 amino acids long. V is TRBV4-1 and J is TRBJ1-4, with TRBD1 identical over 7 bases. The material sequenced was PBMCs, taken around atezolizumab (anti-PD-L1) treatment. This clonotype was obtained from a man in his forties with urothelial cancer. The CDR3 bases are TGCGCCAGCAGCCAAGTCTCCGACAGGGCTGGATGGGAAAAACTGTTTTTT. Its protein is CASSQVSDRAGWEKLFF.